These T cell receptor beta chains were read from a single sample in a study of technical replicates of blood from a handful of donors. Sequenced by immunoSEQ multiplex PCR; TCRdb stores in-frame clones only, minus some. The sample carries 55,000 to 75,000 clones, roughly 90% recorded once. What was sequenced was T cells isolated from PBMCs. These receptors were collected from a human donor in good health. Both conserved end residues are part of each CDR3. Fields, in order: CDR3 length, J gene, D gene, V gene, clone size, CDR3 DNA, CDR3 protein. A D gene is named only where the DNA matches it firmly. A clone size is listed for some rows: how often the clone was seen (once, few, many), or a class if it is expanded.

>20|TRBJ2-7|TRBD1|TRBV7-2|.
TGTGCCAGCAGCTTAGCTAGGGTCGGGACAGGGATCACGAGTATCCACGAGCAGTACTTC
CASSLARVGTGITSIHEQYF
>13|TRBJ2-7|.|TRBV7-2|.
TGTGCCAGCAGCCCCCAGTCCATCTACGAGCAGTACTTC
CASSPQSIYEQYF
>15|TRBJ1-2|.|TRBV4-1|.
TGCGCCAGCAGCCAAGTCCCGGGGGTTGGGTATGGCTACACCTTC
CASSQVPGVGYGYTF
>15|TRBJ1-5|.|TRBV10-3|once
TGTGCCATCAGTGATCGTCCAGGGTCCAATCAGCCCCAGCATTTT
CAISDRPGSNQPQHF
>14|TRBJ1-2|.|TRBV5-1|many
TGCGCCAGCAGCTTGGAGGGCAGGGTAATAAGCTACACCTTC
CASSLEGRVISYTF
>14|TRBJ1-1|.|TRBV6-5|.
TGTGCCAGCAGTATAAAGGGAGGGAGCACTGAAGCTTTCTTT
CASSIKGGSTEAFF
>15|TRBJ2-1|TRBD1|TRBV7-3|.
TGTGCCAGCAGCTTCAGGCAGGGGGTGTTCAATGAGCAGTTCTTC
CASSFRQGVFNEQFF
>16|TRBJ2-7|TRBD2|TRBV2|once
TGTGCCAGCAGTGTTTCTCTAGCGGGAGGGTCCTACGAGCAGTACTTC
CASSVSLAGGSYEQYF
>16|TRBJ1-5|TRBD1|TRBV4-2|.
TGTGCCAGCAGCCAAGAGACAGGGGCCCACAATCAGCCCCAGCATTTT
CASSQETGAHNQPQHF
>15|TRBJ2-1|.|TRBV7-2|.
TGTGCCAGCAGCTTATCAACAAGCTCCTACAATGAGCAGTTCTTC
CASSLSTSSYNEQFF
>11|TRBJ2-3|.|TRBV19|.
TGTGCCAGTAGTATCGGGATAACGCAGTATTTT
CASSIGITQYF
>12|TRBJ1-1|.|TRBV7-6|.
TGTGCCAGCAGCTTAGTCAACGGGGAAGCTTTCTTT
CASSLVNGEAFF
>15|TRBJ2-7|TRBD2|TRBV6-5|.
TGTGCCAGCAGTTACTCGGGGGAGGGGACTTACGAGCAGTACTTC
CASSYSGEGTYEQYF
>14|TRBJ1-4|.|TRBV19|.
TGTGCCAGTAGTGTCACAGGAGACAATGAAAAACTGTTTTTT
CASSVTGDNEKLFF
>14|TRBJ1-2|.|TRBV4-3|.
TGCGCCAGCAGCCAAGATCAGTTGTACTATGGCTACACCTTC
CASSQDQLYYGYTF
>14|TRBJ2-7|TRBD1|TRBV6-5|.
TGTGCCAGCAAAATTGGGACAGGGTGGAACGAGCAGTACTTC
CASKIGTGWNEQYF
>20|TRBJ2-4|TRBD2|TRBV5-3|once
TGTGCCAGAAGCTTGAAGCGGACTAGCGGGAGGCTCTATGCCAAAAACATTCAGTACTTC
CARSLKRTSGRLYAKNIQYF
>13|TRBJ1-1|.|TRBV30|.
TGTGCCTGGAGTGTACGGGGAAACACTGAAGCTTTCTTT
CAWSVRGNTEAFF
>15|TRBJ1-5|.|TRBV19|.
TGTGCCAGTAGTCTCGGGTGGTATAGCAATCAGCCCCAGCATTTT
CASSLGWYSNQPQHF
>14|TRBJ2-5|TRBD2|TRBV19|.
TGTGCCAGTACGTCACTAGCGCATAGAGAGACCCAGTACTTC
CASTSLAHRETQYF